The rows below give T cell receptor beta chains drawn from one sample of a study of immune heterogeneity within non-small cell lung tumors. TCRdb used MiXCR to reprocess the multiplex PCR reads, holding one entry per CDR3 protein. The profile covers 2,000 to 3,000 distinct CDR3 sequences, with 20% to 30% appearing a single time and around 10% taken by the ten largest. The material sequenced was lung tumor tissue. The receptor source for this set is a middle-aged man with non-small cell lung cancer. The conserved cysteine and the conserved F or W are not part of the CDR3 here. D genes are given only for firm matches.

d_call	v_call	j_call	cdr3_aa
NA	TRBV3-2	TRBJ2-7	ASSQEGQGAYEQY
NA	TRBV7-8	TRBJ2-6	ASSLGGSGANVLT
NA	TRBV6-1	TRBJ2-5	ASRSTGETQY
TRBD2	TRBV10-3	TRBJ2-7	AISEPERGDVYEQY
NA	TRBV18	TRBJ2-7	ASSPRPPLEQY
TRBD1	TRBV27	TRBJ1-6	ASSWADRLRNSPLH
NA	TRBV12-3/TRBV12-4	TRBJ1-1	ASSFRMPMNTEAF
NA	TRBV27	TRBJ1-5	ANSLGANHPQN
NA	TRBV6-1	TRBJ2-4	ASSRGGTENIQY
TRBD1	TRBV11-3	TRBJ2-7	SSSRQGDFHEQY
TRBD2	TRBV6-2/TRBV6-3	TRBJ2-1	ASSRTSGETYNEQF
NA	TRBV6-1	TRBJ1-2	ASRWRGRGYGYT
NA	TRBV27	TRBJ1-2	ASRSQEHYGYT
TRBD1	TRBV5-5	TRBJ1-5	ASSLVPGGLQPQH
TRBD1	TRBV2	TRBJ1-5	ASSPPGGLNQPQH
NA	TRBV5-1	TRBJ1-2	ASSLERHPNYGYT
TRBD2	TRBV5-1	TRBJ2-2	ASSLAGGGNTGELF
TRBD1	TRBV5-4	TRBJ1-1	ASSLQTGVDTEAF
TRBD2	TRBV7-2	TRBJ2-3	ASSLGLDRTDTQY
NA	TRBV4-1	TRBJ1-3	ASSQDDWAAANTIY
TRBD1	TRBV7-2	TRBJ2-7	ASSLEGGGLSYEQY
NA	TRBV2	TRBJ1-2	ASSVEGQSYGYT
TRBD2	TRBV11-2	TRBJ2-5	ASSFSTSGGQETQY
NA	TRBV20-1	TRBJ2-3	SARDGVGDTQY
NA	TRBV6-1	TRBJ2-1	ASSVGTGIYNEQF
NA	TRBV9	TRBJ2-7	ASSPDPGPYEQY
NA	TRBV27	TRBJ2-1	ASSPGLGYNEQF
NA	TRBV12-3/TRBV12-4	TRBJ2-1	ASSLGLINNEQF
NA	TRBV7-9	TRBJ2-1	ASSSGTWALNEQF
NA	TRBV20-1	TRBJ2-5	SAGTQETQY
NA	TRBV7-8	TRBJ1-5	ASSLERGDQPQH
TRBD2	TRBV10-2	TRBJ2-1	ASVRRAGGNNEQF
TRBD2	TRBV7-2	TRBJ2-1	ASSSRTSGRAHNEQF
NA	TRBV6-5	TRBJ2-1	ASSYSGGGNYNEQF
TRBD1	TRBV6-5	TRBJ1-3	ASCRAGGVFSGNIIY
NA	TRBV6-1	TRBJ2-3	ASSSVDTQY
NA	TRBV4-3	TRBJ1-2	ASSQLPQGLGGGYT
TRBD2	TRBV5-6	TRBJ2-5	ASSLLAGGSVGY
TRBD2	TRBV6-4	TRBJ2-5	ASSWDRSTSGVWEETQY
NA	TRBV20-1	TRBJ2-5	SAGDTARETQY
TRBD2	TRBV20-1	TRBJ2-7	SARLAGGSYGQY
NA	TRBV4-3	TRBJ2-3	ASSQERDGRRGDTQY
NA	TRBV15	TRBJ2-5	ATSRDRAGWETQY
NA	TRBV12-3/TRBV12-4	TRBJ2-1	ASSTSTGKGEQF
NA	TRBV11-2	TRBJ2-1	ASSLRAPGDHEQF
TRBD1	TRBV29-1	TRBJ1-2	SVSTGRGGYT
TRBD1	TRBV7-3	TRBJ2-3	ASSRQGGTDTQY
TRBD1	TRBV24-1	TRBJ2-5	ATSDFDRGFGTQY
TRBD2	TRBV15	TRBJ2-1	ATSRSGRVGNEQF
TRBD2	TRBV18	TRBJ2-1	ASSRSTSGRNNEQF
NA	TRBV6-1	TRBJ2-2	ASSERAAAGELF
TRBD2	TRBV20-1	TRBJ2-5	SATDPGTSGAQETQY
TRBD2	TRBV9	TRBJ2-3	ASSVASSGGLSTDTQY
NA	TRBV7-8	TRBJ2-1	ASSLAPQGGNEQF
NA	TRBV2	TRBJ2-7	ASSDRGEQY
NA	TRBV14	TRBJ1-1	ASSPFGSREAF
NA	TRBV10-3	TRBJ1-2	AISGWWSNYGYT
NA	TRBV4-1	TRBJ2-7	ASSQVPGRDEQY